Given below is one T cell receptor beta chain in context. Its cognate antigen is unknown. V was clipped by 0 bases and J by 6 bases, with 14 bases between them. The CDR3 is 15 amino acids. CDR1 ENHRY and CDR2 SYGVKD come from the germline V gene. CD4+ T cells from unexposed donors were obtained before the COVID-19 pandemic (2011-2018). CD4+ T cells were isolated from the cells after around 9 days of culture. This specimen comes from a study of CD4 T cells in relation to SARS-CoV-2 and coronaviruses. Some clones are missing from TCRdb's copy, which holds only in-frame ones; the method was immunoSEQ multiplex PCR. In the table there are over 10,000 clones, approximately 82% of which are singletons.

The V gene is TRBV10-3, the J gene TRBJ1-2; D perhaps matches TRBD1 (5 bases). The source of this sequence is a human donor in good health. The sample comprised CD4+ T cells from PBMCs, cultured in vitro. The CDR3, as DNA: TGTGCCATCAGTGAGTCCCCGGGGCCAACGAATGGCTACACCTTC. Encoded protein: CAISESPGPTNGYTF.